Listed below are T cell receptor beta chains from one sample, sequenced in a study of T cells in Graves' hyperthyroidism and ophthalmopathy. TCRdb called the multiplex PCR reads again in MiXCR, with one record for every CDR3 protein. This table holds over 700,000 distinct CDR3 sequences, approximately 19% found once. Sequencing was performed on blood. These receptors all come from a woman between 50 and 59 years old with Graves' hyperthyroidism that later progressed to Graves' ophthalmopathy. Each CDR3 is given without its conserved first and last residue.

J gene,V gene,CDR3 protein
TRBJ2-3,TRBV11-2,ASSLGLAGVSDTQY
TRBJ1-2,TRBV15,ATSNRDIYGYT
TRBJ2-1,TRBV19,ASTAEEGGPFDEQF
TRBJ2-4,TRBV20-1,SARRGPAAKNIQY
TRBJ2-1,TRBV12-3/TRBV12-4,ASSPDGRWNEQF
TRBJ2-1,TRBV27,ASSPAVWEQF
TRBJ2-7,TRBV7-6,ASSLLEGWNYEQY
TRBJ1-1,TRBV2,ASLRQGRTEAF
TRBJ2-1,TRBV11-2,ASSSEKGADGSYNEQF
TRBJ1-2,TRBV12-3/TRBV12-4,ASSLAPVELYGYT
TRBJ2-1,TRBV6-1,ASSEPKTGSSYNEQF
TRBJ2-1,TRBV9,ASSVAPLAGGLSNEQF
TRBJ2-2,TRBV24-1,ATTDRFANTGELF
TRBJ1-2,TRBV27,ASSPRQTANQGYT
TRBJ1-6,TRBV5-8,ASSPRQKGLGSPLH
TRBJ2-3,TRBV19,ASSIDGTGEQSTDTQY
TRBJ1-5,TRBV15,ATSPRGAQPQH
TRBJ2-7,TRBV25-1,ASSDSGGGYEQY
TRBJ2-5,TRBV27,ASSPQGGETQY
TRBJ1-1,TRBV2,ASSAETEAF
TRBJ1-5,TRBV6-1,ASSESSTGANQPQH
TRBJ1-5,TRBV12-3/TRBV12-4,ASSFEDQPQH
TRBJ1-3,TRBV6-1,AIKLLGIIGNTIY
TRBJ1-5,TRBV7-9,ASSPRGNNQPQH
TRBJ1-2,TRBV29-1,SVGREHYGYT
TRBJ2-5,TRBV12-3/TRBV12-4,ASKPRDRGQETQY
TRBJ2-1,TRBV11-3,ASSLDSVNEQF
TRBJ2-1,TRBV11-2,ASSLDPGSMNEQF
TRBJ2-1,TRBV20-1,SARAYGTYNEQF
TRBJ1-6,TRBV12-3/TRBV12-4,ASRPGPGERLH
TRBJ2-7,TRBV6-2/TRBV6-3,ASSYGGPYEQY
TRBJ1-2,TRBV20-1,SASGTGYYGYT
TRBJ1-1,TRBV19,ASSPNGGSSF
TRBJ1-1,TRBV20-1,SARDPTVNTEAF
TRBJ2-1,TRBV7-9,ASSLSLAGDNEQF
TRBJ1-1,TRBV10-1,ASSPHGDRGFRTEAF
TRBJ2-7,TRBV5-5,ASSLFLGRDYEQY
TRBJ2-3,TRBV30,AWSPTVTDTQY
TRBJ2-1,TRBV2,ASSVGQF
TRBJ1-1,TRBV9,ASSEPTENTEAF
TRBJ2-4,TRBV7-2,ASSQARENIQY
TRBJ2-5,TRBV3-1,ASSQDAGRGGDYETQY
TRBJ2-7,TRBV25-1,ASSDPTGAEYSYEQY